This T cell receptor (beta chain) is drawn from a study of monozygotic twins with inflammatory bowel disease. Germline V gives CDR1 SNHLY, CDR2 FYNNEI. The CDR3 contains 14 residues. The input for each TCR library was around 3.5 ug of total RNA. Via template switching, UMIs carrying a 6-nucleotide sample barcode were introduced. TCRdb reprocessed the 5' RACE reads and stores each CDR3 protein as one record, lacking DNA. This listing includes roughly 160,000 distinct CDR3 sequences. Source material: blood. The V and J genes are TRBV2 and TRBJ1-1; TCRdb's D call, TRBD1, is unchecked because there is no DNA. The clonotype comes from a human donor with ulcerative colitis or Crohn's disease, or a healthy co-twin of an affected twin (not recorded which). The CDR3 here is CASSQDRGPTEAFF.